The 8 T cell receptor beta chains given below trace back to one sample, sequenced in a study of cytomegalovirus exposure and HLA in healthy donors. Vbeta (60) and Jbeta (13) primers were used in the PCR. The protocol was immunoSEQ multiplex PCR, while the TCRdb copy is restricted to in-frame clones and leaves out a portion. Of roughly 86,000 clones in the sample, 75% to 80% are singletons; the top ten hold 6%. Sample: PBMCs. All receptors derive from a female donor in good health and CMV-seronegative.

The chain uses TRBV5-4 and TRBJ1-1; the D is unclear. The CDR3 extends over 14 amino acids. The V gene's germline CDR1 is SGHNT and CDR2 YYREEE (reference sequence). The V end lost 3 bases, the J end lost 4 bases, and 13 bases lay between the germline ends. CDR3 residues: CASSSQNPRTEAFF. The CDR3 nucleotides are TGTGCCAGCAGCTCACAAAATCCTCGCACTGAAGCTTTCTTT.

This clone showed up just a few times. Other DNA sequences in the same sample also yield this CDR3. The gene calls are TRBV28 and TRBJ1-5; 7 bases agree with TRBD1. The junction had 7 bases not matched to a gene; V was cut back by 4 bases and J by 7 bases. The CDR3 extends over 14 amino acids. Germline V gene sequence: CDR1 MDHEN, CDR2 SYDVKM. The CDR3 sequence: CASSSNRGLQPQHF. The DNA for the CDR3 is TGTGCCAGCAGTTCAAACAGGGGTTTGCAGCCCCAGCATTTT.

The V call is TRBV28, the J call TRBJ1-2; possibly TRBD1 for D (5 bases). V shed 6 bases and J shed 3 bases, with 14 bases lying between them. Germline V gene data show CDR1 as MDHEN and CDR2 as SYDVKM. This CDR3 spans 14 amino acids. DNA of the CDR3: TGTGCCAGCAGCCAAGGAGGGGAGGACTATGGCTACACCTTC. It encodes CASSQGGEDYGYTF.

The chain couples TRBV19 to TRBJ1-5; 7 bases match TRBD1. CDR1 and CDR2 from the germline V gene are LNHDA and SQIVND (reference sequence). J was trimmed by 7 bases and V by 8 bases; bases with no gene match: 5. The CDR3 loop spans 12 amino acids. CDR3: CASAGGGQPQHF. CDR3 nucleotide sequence: TGTGCCAGTGCAGGGGGAGGACAGCCCCAGCATTTT. The complete variable domain, with remaining parts taken from reference TRBV19 and TRBJ1-5, reads DGGITQSPKYLFRKEGQNVTLSCEQNLNHDAMYWYRQDPGQGLRLIYYSQIVNDFQKGDIAEGYSVSREKKESFPLTVTSAQKNPTAFYLCASAGGGQPQHFGDGTRLSIL.

The rearrangement joins TRBV5-1 to TRBJ2-5, with 9 bases identical to TRBD1. V shed 0 bases and J 1 base; nucleotides not matched to a gene: 4. The CDR3 has 16 amino acids. Germline V CDR1 and CDR2: SGHRS, YFSETQ. Written as DNA, the CDR3 is TGCGCCAGCAGCTTGGCTCCGGACAGGGGCCAAGAGACCCAGTACTTC. Protein product: CASSLAPDRGQETQYF.

This clone has just a few counts. The V gene is TRBV29-1, the J gene TRBJ1-2; 8 nucleotides match TRBD1. This CDR3 is 13 amino acids long. V lost 3 bases to trimming and J lost 7 bases; unmatched junction nucleotides: 7. CDR1 is SQVTM, CDR2 ANQGSEA, per germline. As DNA, the CDR3 is TGCAGCGTTGATCGGCAGGGGGCTGGTGGCTACACCTTC. This translates into CSVDRQGAGGYTF.

The chain uses TRBV29-1 and TRBJ1-1, with 7 bases lining up with TRBD1. Trimming at V came to 5 bases and at J to 0 bases, leaving 12 bases not matched to a gene. The CDR3 runs 16 residues. From germline, CDR1 is SQVTM and CDR2 ANQGSEA. The CDR3 DNA reads as TGCAGCGTTCAGACCCGACAGGGTTCGATGAACACTGAAGCTTTCTTT. It codes for CSVQTRQGSMNTEAFF.

The chain uses TRBV5-1 and TRBJ1-6; 8 bases agree with TRBD1. Germline CDR1 reads SGHRS; CDR2 reads YFSETQ. The CDR3 contains 15 residues. The J segment lost 9 bases and the V segment lost 0 bases, leaving 5 bases of the junction unmatched. The CDR3 bases are TGCGCCAGCAGCTTGGCAGGGGGCTGGGGTTCACCCCTCCACTTT. It is translated as CASSLAGGWGSPLHF.